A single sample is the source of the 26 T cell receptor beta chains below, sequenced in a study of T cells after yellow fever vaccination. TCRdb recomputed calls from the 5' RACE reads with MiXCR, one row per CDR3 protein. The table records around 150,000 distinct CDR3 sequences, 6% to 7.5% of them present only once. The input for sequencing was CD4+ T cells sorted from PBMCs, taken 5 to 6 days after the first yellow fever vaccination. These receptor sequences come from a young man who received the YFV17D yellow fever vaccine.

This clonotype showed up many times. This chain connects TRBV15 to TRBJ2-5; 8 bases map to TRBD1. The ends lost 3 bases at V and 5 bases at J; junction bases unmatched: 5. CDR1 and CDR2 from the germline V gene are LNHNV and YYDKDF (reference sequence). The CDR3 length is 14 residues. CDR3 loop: CATSSQGADETQYF. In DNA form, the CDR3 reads TGTGCCACCAGCAGCCAGGGGGCCGATGAGACCCAGTACTTC.

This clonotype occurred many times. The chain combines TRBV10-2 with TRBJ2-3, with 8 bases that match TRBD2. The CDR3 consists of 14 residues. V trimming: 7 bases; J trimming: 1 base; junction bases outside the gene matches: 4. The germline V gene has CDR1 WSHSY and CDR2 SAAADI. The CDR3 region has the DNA TGCGCCAGCATCCCGGGGGGGGGCACAGATACGCAGTATTTT. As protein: CASIPGGGTDTQYF.

The CDR3 loop is CASSESRARDYGYTF. The CDR3 DNA follows: TGTGCCAGCAGTGAGAGCCGAGCACGGGACTATGGCTACACCTTC. V usage is TRBV6-1 and J usage is TRBJ1-2, with unresolved D. The ends were cut back, 3 bases at V and 3 bases at J, with 14 bases in the middle. The CDR3 loop spans 15 amino acids. Germline V gives CDR1 MNHNS, CDR2 SASEGT.

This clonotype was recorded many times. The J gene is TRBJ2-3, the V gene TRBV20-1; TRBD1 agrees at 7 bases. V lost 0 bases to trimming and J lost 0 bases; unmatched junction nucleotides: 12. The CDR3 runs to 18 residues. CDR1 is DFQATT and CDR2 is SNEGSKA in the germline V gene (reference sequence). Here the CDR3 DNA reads TGCAGTGCTAGAGATAGCTGGACAGGACAAGGGAGCACAGATACGCAGTATTTT. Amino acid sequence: CSARDSWTGQGSTDTQYF.

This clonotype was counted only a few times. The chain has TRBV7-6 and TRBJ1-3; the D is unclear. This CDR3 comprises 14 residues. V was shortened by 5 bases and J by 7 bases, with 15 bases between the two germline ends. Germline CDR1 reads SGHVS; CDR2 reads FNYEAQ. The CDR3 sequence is CASSRSGFGNTIYF. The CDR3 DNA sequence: TGTGCCAGCAGCCGGTCCGGGTTTGGGAACACCATATATTTT.

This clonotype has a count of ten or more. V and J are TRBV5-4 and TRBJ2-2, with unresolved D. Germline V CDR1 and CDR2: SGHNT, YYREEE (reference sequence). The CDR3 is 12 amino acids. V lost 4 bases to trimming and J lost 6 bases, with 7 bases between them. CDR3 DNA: TGTGCCAGCAGCGTACCAGCCGGGGAGCTGTTTTTT. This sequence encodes CASSVPAGELFF.

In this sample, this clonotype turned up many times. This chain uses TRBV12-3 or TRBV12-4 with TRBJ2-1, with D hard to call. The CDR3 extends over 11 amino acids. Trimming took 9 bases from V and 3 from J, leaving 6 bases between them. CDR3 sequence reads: CASTLYNEQFF. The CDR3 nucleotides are TGTGCCAGTACTCTCTACAATGAGCAGTTCTTC.

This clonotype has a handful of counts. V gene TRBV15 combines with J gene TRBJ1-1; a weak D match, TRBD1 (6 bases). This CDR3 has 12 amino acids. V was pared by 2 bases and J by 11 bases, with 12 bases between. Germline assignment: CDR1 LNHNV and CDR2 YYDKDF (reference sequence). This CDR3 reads CATSRRSGAAFF. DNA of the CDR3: TGTGCCACCAGCAGACGATCAGGGGCCGCTTTCTTT.

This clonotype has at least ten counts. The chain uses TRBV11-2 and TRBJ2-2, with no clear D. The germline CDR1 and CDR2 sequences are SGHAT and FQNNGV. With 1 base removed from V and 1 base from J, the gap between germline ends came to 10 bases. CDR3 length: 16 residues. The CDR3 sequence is CASSLVPARNTGELFF. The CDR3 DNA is TGTGCCAGCAGCTTAGTCCCAGCGAGGAACACCGGGGAGCTGTTTTTT.

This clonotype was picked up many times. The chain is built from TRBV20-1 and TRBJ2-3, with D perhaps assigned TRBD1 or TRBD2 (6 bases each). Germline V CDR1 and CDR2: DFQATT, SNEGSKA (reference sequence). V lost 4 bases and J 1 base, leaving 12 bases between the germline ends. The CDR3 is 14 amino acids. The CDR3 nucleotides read TGCAGTGCTATAAGGGGGGTGGGCACAGATACGCAGTATTTT. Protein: CSAIRGVGTDTQYF.

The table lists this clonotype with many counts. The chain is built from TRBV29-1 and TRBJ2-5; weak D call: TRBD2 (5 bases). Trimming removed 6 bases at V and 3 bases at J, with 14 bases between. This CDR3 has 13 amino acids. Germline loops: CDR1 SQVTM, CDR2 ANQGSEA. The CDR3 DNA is TGCAGCGTCGCCGGGATCGTTGAAGAGACCCAGTACTTC. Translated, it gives CSVAGIVEETQYF.

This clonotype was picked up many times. The CDR3 DNA is TGCGCCAGCAGCTTGGTACAGTCCAACTATGGCTACACCTTC. Amino acid sequence: CASSLVQSNYGYTF. The chain has TRBV5-1 and TRBJ1-2; D is unclear. Germline-derived CDR1 and CDR2 are SGHRS and YFSETQ. The V end lost 0 bases, the J end lost 2 bases, and 8 bases lay between the germline ends. The CDR3 is 14 amino acids. Using reference TRBV5-1 and TRBJ1-2 for the parts outside the CDR3, the full variable domain is KAGVTQTPRYLIKTRGQQVTLSCSPISGHRSVSWYQQTPGQGLQFLFEYFSETQRNKGNFPGRFSGRQFSNSRSEMNVSTLELGDSALYLCASSLVQSNYGYTFGSGTRLTVV.

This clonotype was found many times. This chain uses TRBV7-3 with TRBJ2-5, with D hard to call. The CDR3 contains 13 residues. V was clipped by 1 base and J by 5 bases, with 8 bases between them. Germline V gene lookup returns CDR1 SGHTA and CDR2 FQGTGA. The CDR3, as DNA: TGTGCCAGCAGCTTAAGGATCGGGGAGACCCAGTACTTC. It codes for CASSLRIGETQYF.

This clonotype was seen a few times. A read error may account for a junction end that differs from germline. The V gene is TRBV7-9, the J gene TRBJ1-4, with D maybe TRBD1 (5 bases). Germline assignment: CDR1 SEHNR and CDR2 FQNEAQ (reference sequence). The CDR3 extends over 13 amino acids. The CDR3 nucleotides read TGTGCCAGCAGCCCCCAAGGGTCCTCTCGGGGGTATTTT. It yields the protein CASSPQGSSRGYF.

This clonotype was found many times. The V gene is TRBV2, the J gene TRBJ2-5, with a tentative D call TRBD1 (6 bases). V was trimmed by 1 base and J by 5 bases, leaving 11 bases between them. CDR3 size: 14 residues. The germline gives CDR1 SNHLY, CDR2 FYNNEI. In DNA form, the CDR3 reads TGTGCCAGCAGTGAAGTGGGCCAGGGGGAGACCCAGTACTTC. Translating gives CASSEVGQGETQYF.

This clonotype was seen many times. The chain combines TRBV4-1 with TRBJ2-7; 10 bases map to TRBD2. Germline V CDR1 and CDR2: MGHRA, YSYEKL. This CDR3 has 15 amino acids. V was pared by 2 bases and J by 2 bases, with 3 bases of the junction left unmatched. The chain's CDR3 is CASSQPTSGAYEQYF. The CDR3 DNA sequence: TGCGCCAGCAGCCAACCTACTAGCGGGGCCTACGAGCAGTACTTC.

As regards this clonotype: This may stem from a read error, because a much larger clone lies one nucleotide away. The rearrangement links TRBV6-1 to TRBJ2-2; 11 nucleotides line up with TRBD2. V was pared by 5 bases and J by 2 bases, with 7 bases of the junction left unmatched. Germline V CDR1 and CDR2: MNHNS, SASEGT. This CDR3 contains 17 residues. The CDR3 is CASSTLAGGQNTGELFF. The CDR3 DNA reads TGTGCCAGCAGTACCCTAGCGGGGGGCCAAAACACCGGGGAGCTGTTTTTT.

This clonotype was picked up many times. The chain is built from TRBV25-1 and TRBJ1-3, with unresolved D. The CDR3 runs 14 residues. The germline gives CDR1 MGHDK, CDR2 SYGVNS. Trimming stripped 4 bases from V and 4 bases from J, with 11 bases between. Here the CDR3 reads CASSAAGIGNTIYF. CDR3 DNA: TGTGCCAGCAGTGCCGCGGGGATCGGAAACACCATATATTTT.

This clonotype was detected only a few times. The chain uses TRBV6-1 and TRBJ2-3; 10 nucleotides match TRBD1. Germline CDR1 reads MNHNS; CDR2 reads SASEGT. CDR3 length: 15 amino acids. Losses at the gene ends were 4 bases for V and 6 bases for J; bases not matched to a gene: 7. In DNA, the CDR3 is TGTGCCAGCAGTGGGCCCGGGACAGGGGTGGATACGCAGTATTTT. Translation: CASSGPGTGVDTQYF.

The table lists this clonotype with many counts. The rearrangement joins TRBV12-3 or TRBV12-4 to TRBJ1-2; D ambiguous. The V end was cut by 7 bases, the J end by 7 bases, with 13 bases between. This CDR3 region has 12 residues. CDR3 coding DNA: TGTGCCAGCACCTTAACGGGCTCTGGCTACACCTTC. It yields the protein CASTLTGSGYTF.

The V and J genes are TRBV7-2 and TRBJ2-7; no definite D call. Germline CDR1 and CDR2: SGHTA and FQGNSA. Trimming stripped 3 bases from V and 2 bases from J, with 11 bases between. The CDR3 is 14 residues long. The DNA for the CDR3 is TGTGCCAGCAGCTTGGTTCTCGGTCCCTACGAGCAGTACTTC. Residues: CASSLVLGPYEQYF. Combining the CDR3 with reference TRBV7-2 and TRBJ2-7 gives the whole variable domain GAGVSQSPSNKVTEKGKDVELRCDPISGHTALYWYRQSLGQGLEFLIYFQGNSAPDKSGLPSDRFSAERTGGSVSTLTIQRTQQEDSAVYLCASSLVLGPYEQYFGPGTRLTVT.

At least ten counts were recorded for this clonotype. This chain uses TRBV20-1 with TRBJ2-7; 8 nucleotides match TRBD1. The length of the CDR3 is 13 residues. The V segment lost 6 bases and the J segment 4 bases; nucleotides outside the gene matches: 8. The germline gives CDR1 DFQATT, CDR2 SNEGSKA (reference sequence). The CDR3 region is CSAPSGTGYEQYV. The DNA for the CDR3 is TGCAGTGCCCCCTCCGGGACAGGTTACGAGCAGTACGTC.

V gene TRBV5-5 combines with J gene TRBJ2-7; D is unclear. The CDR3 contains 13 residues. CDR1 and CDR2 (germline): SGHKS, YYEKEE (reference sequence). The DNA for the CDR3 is TGTGCCATCAGCTCCAGGCTCTCCTACGAGCAGTACGTC. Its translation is CAISSRLSYEQYV.

CDR3 in DNA: TGTGCCAGCAGCTTGGTCCAGGGGGCGGGTGGCTACACCTTC. Amino acids: CASSLVQGAGGYTF. The rearrangement links TRBV5-6 to TRBJ1-2, with 8 nucleotides matching TRBD1. CDR3 size: 14 residues. Trimming cost V 0 bases and J 7 bases; bases outside gene matches: 5. Germline values: CDR1 SGHDT, CDR2 YYEEEE.

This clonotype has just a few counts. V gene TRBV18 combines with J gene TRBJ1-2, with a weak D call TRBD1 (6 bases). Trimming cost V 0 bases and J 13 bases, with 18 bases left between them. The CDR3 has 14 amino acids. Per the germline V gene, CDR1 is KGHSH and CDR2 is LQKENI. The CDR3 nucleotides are TGTGCCAGCTCACCACCGCTAGCAGGGACAACATTCACCTTC. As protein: CASSPPLAGTTFTF.

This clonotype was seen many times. Written as DNA, the CDR3 is TGTGCCAGCAGCTCCCGCAGCCCAGATACGCAGTATTTT. This codes for CASSSRSPDTQYF. V usage is TRBV7-2 and J usage is TRBJ2-3; D gene ambiguous. Germline assignment: CDR1 SGHTA and CDR2 FQGNSA. With 4 bases removed from V and 4 bases from J, the gap between germline ends came to 9 bases. The CDR3 consists of 13 residues.